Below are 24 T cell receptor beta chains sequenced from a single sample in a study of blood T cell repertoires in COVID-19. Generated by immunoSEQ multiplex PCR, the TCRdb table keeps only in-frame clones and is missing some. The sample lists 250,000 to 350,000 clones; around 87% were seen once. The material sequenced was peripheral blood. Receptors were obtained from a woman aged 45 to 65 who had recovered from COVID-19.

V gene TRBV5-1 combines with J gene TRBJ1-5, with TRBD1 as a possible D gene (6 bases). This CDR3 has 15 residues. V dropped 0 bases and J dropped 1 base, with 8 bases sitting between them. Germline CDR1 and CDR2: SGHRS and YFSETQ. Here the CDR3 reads CASSLGQESNQPQHF. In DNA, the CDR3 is TGCGCCAGCAGCTTGGGACAGGAAAGCAATCAGCCCCAGCATTTT.

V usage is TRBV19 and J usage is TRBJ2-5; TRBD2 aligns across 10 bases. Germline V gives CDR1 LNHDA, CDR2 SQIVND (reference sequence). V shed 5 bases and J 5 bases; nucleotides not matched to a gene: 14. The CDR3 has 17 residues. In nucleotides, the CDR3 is TGTGCCAGTAGTCCCGGGACTAGCGACATAGGGTTGGAGACCCAGTACTTC. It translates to CASSPGTSDIGLETQYF.

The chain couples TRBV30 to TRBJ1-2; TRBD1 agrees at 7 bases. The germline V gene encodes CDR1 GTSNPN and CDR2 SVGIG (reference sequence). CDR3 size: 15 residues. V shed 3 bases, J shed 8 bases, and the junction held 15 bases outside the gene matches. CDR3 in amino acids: CAWREGQPGVGGYTF. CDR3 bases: TGTGCCTGGAGGGAGGGACAGCCGGGAGTGGGGGGCTACACCTTC.

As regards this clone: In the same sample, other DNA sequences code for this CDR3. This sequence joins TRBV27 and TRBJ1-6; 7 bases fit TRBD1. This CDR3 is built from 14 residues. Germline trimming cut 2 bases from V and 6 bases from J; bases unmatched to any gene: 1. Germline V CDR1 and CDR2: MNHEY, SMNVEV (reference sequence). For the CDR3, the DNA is TGTGCCAGCAGTTTAGGACAGGTTAATTCACCCCTCCACTTT. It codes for CASSLGQVNSPLHF.

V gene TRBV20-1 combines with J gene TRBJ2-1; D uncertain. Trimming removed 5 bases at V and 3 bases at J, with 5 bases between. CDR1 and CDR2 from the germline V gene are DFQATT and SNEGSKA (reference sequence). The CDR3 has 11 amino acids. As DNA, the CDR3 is TGCAGTGCTGCCGGCTACAATGAGCAGTTCTTC. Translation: CSAAGYNEQFF.

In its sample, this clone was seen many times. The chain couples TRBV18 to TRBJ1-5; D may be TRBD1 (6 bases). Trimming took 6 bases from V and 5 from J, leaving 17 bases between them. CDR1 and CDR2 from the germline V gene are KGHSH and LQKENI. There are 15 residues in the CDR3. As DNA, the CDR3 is TGTGCCAGCTCCGTGGACAGCCAGTGGGATCAGCCCCAGCATTTT. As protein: CASSVDSQWDQPQHF. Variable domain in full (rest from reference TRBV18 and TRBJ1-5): NAGVMQNPRHLVRRRGQEARLRCSPMKGHSHVYWYRQLPEEGLKFMVYLQKENIIDESGMPKERFSAEFPKEGPSILRIQQVVRGDSAAYFCASSVDSQWDQPQHFGDGTRLSIL.

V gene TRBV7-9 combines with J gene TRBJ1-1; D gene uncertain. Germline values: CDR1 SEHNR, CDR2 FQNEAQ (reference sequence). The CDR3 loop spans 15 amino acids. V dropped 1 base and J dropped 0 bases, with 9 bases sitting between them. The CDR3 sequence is CASSLGRVVNTEAFF. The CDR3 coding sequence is TGTGCCAGCAGCTTAGGGCGGGTGGTGAACACTGAAGCTTTCTTT.

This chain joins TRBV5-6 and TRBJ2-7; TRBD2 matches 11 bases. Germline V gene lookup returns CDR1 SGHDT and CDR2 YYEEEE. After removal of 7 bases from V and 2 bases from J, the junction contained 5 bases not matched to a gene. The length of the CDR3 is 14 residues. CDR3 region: CASDLAGGTYEQYF. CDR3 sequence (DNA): TGTGCCAGCGATCTAGCGGGGGGAACCTACGAGCAGTACTTC.

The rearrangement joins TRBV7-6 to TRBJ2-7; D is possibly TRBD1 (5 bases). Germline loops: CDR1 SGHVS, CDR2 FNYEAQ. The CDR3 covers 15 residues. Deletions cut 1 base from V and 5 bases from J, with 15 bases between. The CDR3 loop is CASSLGTLRGHEQYF. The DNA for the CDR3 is TGTGCCAGCAGCTTAGGGACCCTTAGGGGCCACGAGCAGTACTTC.

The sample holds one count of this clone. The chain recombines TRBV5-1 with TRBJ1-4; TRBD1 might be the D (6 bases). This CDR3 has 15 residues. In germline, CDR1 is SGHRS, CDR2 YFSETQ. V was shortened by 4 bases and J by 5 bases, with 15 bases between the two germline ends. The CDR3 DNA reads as TGCGCCAGCAGCAATATACAGGGAAGCAATGAAAAACTGTTTTTT. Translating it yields CASSNIQGSNEKLFF.

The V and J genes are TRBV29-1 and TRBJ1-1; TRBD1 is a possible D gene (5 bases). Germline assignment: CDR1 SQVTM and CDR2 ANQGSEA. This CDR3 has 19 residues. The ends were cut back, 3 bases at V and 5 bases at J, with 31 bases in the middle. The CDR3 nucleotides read TGCAGCGTTGAGATGCCCTTCCGGGGGTCTAGCGTTGGAGGGACTGAAGCTTTCTTT. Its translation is CSVEMPFRGSSVGGTEAFF. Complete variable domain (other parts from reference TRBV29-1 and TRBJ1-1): SAVISQKPSRDICQRGTSLTIQCQVDSQVTMMFWYRQQPGQSLTLIATANQGSEATYESGFVIDKFPISRPNLTFSTLTVSNMSPEDSSIYLCSVEMPFRGSSVGGTEAFFGQGTRLTVV.

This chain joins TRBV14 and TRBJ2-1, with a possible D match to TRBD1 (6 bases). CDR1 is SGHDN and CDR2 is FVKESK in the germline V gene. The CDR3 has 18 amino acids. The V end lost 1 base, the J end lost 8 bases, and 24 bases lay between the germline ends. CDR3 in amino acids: CASSQGKGVIGAGDEQFF. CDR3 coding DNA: TGTGCCAGCAGCCAAGGAAAGGGGGTGATTGGGGCCGGGGATGAGCAGTTCTTC. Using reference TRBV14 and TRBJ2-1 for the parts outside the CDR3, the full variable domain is EAGVTQFPSHSVIEKGQTVTLRCDPISGHDNLYWYRRVMGKEIKFLLHFVKESKQDESGMPNNRFLAERTGGTYSTLKVQPAELEDSGVYFCASSQGKGVIGAGDEQFFGPGTRLTVL.

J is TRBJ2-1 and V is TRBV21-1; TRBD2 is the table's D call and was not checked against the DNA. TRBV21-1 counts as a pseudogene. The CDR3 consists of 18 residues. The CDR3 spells CASSKPWAGRGSYNEQFF. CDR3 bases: TGTGCCAGCAGCAAACCTTGGGCGGGGCGGGGCTCCTACAATGAGCAGTTCTTC.

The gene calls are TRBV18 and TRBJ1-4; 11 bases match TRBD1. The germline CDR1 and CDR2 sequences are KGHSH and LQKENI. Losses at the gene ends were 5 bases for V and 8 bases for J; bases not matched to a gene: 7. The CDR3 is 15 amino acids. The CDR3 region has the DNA TGTGCCAGCTCAACAGGACAGGGGGCACTGGAAAAACTGTTTTTT. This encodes CASSTGQGALEKLFF.

The CDR3 DNA follows: TGTGCTAGTGAGGGGCAGGGGGCCGGCGAGCAGTACTTC. Translated: CASEGQGAGEQYF. The J gene is TRBJ2-7, the V gene TRBV12-5; 8 bases line up with TRBD1. The CDR3 extends over 13 amino acids. J gave up 6 bases and V 7 bases, and 8 bases lay outside the gene matches. Germline CDR1 reads LGHNT; CDR2 reads FRNRAP.

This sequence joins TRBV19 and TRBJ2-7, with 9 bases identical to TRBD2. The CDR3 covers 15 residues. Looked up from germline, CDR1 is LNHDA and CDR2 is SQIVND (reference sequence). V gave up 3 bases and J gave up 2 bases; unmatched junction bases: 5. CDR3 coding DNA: TGTGCCAGTAGTATGAAGGCGGGGGGGCCCTACGAGCAGTACTTC. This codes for CASSMKAGGPYEQYF.

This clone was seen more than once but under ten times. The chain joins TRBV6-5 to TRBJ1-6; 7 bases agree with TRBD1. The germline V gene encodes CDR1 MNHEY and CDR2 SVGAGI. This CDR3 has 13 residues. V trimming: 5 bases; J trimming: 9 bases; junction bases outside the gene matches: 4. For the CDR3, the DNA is TGTGCCAGCAGTACAGGGGCGATTTCACCCCTCCACTTT. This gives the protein CASSTGAISPLHF.

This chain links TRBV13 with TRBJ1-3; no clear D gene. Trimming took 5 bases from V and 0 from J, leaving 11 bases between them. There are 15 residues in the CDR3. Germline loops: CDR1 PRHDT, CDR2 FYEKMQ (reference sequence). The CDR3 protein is CASSGMRVSGNTIYF. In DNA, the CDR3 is TGTGCCAGCAGCGGAATGAGGGTCTCTGGAAACACCATATATTTT.

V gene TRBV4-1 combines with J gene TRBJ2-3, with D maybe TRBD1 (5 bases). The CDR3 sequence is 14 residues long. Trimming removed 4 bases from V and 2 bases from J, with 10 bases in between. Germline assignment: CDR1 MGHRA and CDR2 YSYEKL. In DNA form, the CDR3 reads TGCGCCAGCAGCCCTCCAGGGTTCACAGATACGCAGTATTTT. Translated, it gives CASSPPGFTDTQYF.

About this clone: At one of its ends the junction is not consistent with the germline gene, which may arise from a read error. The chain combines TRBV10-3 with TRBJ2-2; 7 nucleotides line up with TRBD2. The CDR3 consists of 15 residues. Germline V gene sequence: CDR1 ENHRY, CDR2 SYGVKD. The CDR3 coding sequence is TGTGCCATCAGAGGGGCAGGGACTAACACCGGAGAGCTGTTTTTT. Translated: CAIRGAGTNTGELFF.

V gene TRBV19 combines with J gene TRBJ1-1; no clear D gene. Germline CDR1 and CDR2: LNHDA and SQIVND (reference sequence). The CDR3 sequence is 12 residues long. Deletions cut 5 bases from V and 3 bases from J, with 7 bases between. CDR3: CASSFLYTEAFF. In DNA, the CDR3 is TGTGCCAGTAGTTTCCTTTACACTGAAGCTTTCTTT.

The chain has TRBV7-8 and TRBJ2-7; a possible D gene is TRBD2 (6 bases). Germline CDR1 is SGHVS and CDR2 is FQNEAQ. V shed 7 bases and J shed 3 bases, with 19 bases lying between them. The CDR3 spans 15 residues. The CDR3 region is CASKPSGARGYEQYF. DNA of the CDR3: TGTGCCAGCAAACCGTCGGGAGCAAGGGGCTACGAGCAGTACTTC.

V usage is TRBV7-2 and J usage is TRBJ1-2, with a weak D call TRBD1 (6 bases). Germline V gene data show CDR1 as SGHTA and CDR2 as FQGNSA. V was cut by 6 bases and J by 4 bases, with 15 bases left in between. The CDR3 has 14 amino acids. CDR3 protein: CASRIGGGSYGYTF. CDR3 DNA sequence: TGTGCCAGCAGGATAGGTGGGGGCAGCTATGGCTACACCTTC. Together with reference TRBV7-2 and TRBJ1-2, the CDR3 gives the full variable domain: GAGVSQSPSNKVTEKGKDVELRCDPISGHTALYWYRQSLGQGLEFLIYFQGNSAPDKSGLPSDRFSAERTGGSVSTLTIQRTQQEDSAVYLCASRIGGGSYGYTFGSGTRLTVV.

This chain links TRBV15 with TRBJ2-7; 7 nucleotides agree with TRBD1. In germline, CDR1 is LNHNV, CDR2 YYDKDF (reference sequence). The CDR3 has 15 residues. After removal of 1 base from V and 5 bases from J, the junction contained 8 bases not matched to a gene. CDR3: CATSRGQGQLNEQYF. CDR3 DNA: TGTGCCACCAGCAGAGGGCAGGGACAGCTAAACGAGCAGTACTTC.